The subject of this entry is one T cell receptor beta chain. As yet, its antigen is unknown. Once graft tissue had been processed, intraepithelial and lamina propria lymphocytes were released. This sample is drawn from a study of graft-versus-host responses after intestinal transplantation. Regarding the study as a whole: GvH clones surfaced in recipient marrow, some emerging earlier in ileum or blood.

Some clones are missing from TCRdb's copy, which holds only in-frame ones; the method was immunoSEQ multiplex PCR. The sample lists under 30,000 clones; about three quarters were seen once. J was trimmed by 3 bases and V by 3 bases; bases with no gene match: 4. Germline-derived CDR1 and CDR2 are SEHNR and FQNEAQ (reference sequence). The CDR3 is 14 amino acids. The genes are TRBV7-9 and TRBJ2-7; TRBD1 aligns across 8 bases. The sequences come from ileum tissue, collected 98 days after intestinal transplantation. The TCR sequence derives from a human patient who received an intestinal transplant, so some T cells may come from the graft donor. The CDR3 nucleotides are TGTGCCAGCAGCTTGCAGGGGGCTTACTACGAGCAGTACTTC. This sequence encodes CASSLQGAYYEQYF.